These T cell receptor beta chains were read from a single sample in a study of blood T cell repertoires in COVID-19. Profiling relied on immunoSEQ multiplex PCR, and the TCRdb table lists in-frame clones only, not all of them. The table shows 110,000 to 150,000 clones, with 75% to 90% occurring only once. Sequencing was performed on PBMCs or T cells enriched from blood (not recorded which). These receptors were obtained from a man aged 45-65 years who had recovered from COVID-19. Each CDR3 is given with its conserved first and last residue. A D gene is named only where the DNA matches it firmly. Clone size is not always given. Where it is, it says once, few, many or a class for expanded clones.

V gene	J gene	D gene	clone size	CDR3 DNA	CDR3 protein
TRBV9	TRBJ1-4	TRBD1	-	TGTGCCAGCAGCGCCCGGGACAGGGGAAATGAAAAACTGTTTTTT	CASSARDRGNEKLFF
TRBV18	TRBJ1-1	TRBD1	-	TGTGCCAGCTCACAATTATCCCAGGGACAGGGGACTGAAGCTTTCTTT	CASSQLSQGQGTEAFF
TRBV5-4	TRBJ2-5	-	-	TGTGCCAGCAGCCCCGATAGCCTTGGTCGGGAGACCCAGTACTTC	CASSPDSLGRETQYF
TRBV28	TRBJ2-3	-	-	TGTGCCAGCAGTCAACCCCAGCGAAATGAAGATACGCAGTATTTT	CASSQPQRNEDTQYF
TRBV18	TRBJ2-5	-	-	TGTGCCAGCTCACTGCCGGGGGAAGAGACCCAGTACTTC	CASSLPGEETQYF
TRBV4-3	TRBJ1-4	-	-	TGCGCCAGCAGCCAAGAGGGAGTAGATGAAAAACTGTTTTTT	CASSQEGVDEKLFF
TRBV7-9	TRBJ2-1	-	once	TGTGCCAGCAGCTTAATCGGTAGCTACTCCTACAATGAGCAGTTCTTC	CASSLIGSYSYNEQFF
TRBV5-4	TRBJ1-2	-	-	TGTGCCAGCAGCTTGGGGGCAGGGAAGGGTGGCTACACCTTC	CASSLGAGKGGYTF
TRBV19	TRBJ2-7	-	-	TGTGCCAGTAGTATAGAGGGCAGCCGGGAGCAGTACTTC	CASSIEGSREQYF
TRBV4-3	TRBJ2-1	-	-	TGCGCCAGCAGCGTGAGGACTGAAAATGAGCAGTTCTTC	CASSVRTENEQFF
TRBV7-8	TRBJ2-2	TRBD2	-	TGTGCCAGCAGCTCCCAGAGCGGGGTTGTCACCGGGGAGCTGTTTTTT	CASSSQSGVVTGELFF
TRBV15	TRBJ1-1	-	-	TGTGCCACCAGCACCCCCACGGGGGTACCCCCTGAAGCTTTCTTT	CATSTPTGVPPEAFF
TRBV7-2	TRBJ2-3	-	-	TGTGCCAGCAGCTTAGCGCTAGCGACCGCGGTGACAGATACGCAGTATTTT	CASSLALATAVTDTQYF
TRBV18	TRBJ2-5	-	-	TGTGCCAGCTCAGCAGGGGTTGGCGAGACCCAGTACTTC	CASSAGVGETQYF
TRBV19	TRBJ2-7	TRBD1	-	TGTGCCACCGAGGACAGGGGGGGAACCTACGAGCAGTACTTC	CATEDRGGTYEQYF
TRBV24-1	TRBJ2-1	-	few	TGTGCCACCAGTGATTCAGGCAGGGTGGTGGACAATGAGCAGTTCTTC	CATSDSGRVVDNEQFF
TRBV5-1	TRBJ1-2	-	-	TGCGCCAGCAGCTTGCAGACAACTAACTATGGCTACACCTTC	CASSLQTTNYGYTF
TRBV10-3	TRBJ2-3	TRBD2	-	TGTGCCATCAGTGAGTCTGGGGGGAGGGCCACGTCGACAGATACGCAGTATTTT	CAISESGGRATSTDTQYF
TRBV10-3	TRBJ2-1	-	-	TGTGCCATCAGTGAGTCGGTGGGCGGACTCTACAATGAGCAGTTCTTC	CAISESVGGLYNEQFF
TRBV27	TRBJ1-1	-	few	TGTGCCAGCAGTCACATCTCCAGGGGCGGTCGGACTGAAGCTTTCTTT	CASSHISRGGRTEAFF
TRBV7-3	TRBJ2-7	TRBD2	-	TGTGCCAGCAGCCTAAACGTGGCGGGAGTGAGCGAGCAGTACTTC	CASSLNVAGVSEQYF
TRBV19	TRBJ1-1	TRBD1	-	TGTGCCAGTAGGATGACAGGGCGGCTCACTGAAGCTTTCTTT	CASRMTGRLTEAFF
TRBV14	TRBJ1-2	-	-	TGTGCCAGCAGCCAAGGCAGGGGCTATGGCTACACCTTC	CASSQGRGYGYTF
TRBV23-1	TRBJ1-2	-	-	TGCGCCAGCAGTCAATCAGTCCCAGATTTACATGGCTACACCTTC	CASSQSVPDLHGYTF
TRBV27	TRBJ2-2	-	-	TGTGCCAGCAGGGGGGGGCAGTCCAACACCGGGGAGCTGTTTTTT	CASRGGQSNTGELFF
TRBV2	TRBJ1-1	TRBD1	-	TGTGCCAGCAGTGGGGACAGGGTGAACACTGAAGCTTTCTTT	CASSGDRVNTEAFF
TRBV4-3	TRBJ2-7	TRBD1	-	TGCGCCAGCAGCCAAGATAGTGGACAGGGGGCGCGAGAGCAGTACTTC	CASSQDSGQGAREQYF
TRBV7-2	TRBJ2-4	-	-	TGTGCCAGCAGCGCGGGCCCCCGGAACATTCAGTACTTC	CASSAGPRNIQYF
TRBV7-8	TRBJ2-5	TRBD1	-	TGTGCCAGCAGCTTAGCGGCCAGGGGGCTTGAGACCCAGTACTTC	CASSLAARGLETQYF
TRBV6-2/TRBV6-3	TRBJ2-1	TRBD1	once	TGTGCCAGCAGCTTACCCCGGGACAGGAGCGATGAGCAGTTCTTC	CASSLPRDRSDEQFF
TRBV6-5	TRBJ1-1	-	-	TGTGCCAGCAGCCCAGGACAGTACACTGAAGCTTTCTTT	CASSPGQYTEAFF
TRBV5-1	TRBJ1-6	-	-	TGCGCCAGCAGCTCCAGAGTTGGGCTCAATTCACCCCTCCACTTT	CASSSRVGLNSPLHF
TRBV11-2	TRBJ2-1	TRBD1	-	TGTGCCAGCAGCTCGCTCGGCGGGACAGGGATTTATGAGCAGTTCTTC	CASSSLGGTGIYEQFF
TRBV21-1	TRBJ1-4	-	-	TGTGCCAGCATCTATCGTTGGGGACAGGCGGCGGGGAAACTGTTTTTT	CASIYRWGQAAGKLFF
TRBV12-1	TRBJ2-7	-	-	TGTGCCAGCAGCTTTGGTGACAGCATGGGGGGAGAGCAGTACTTC	CASSFGDSMGGEQYF
TRBV18	TRBJ1-6	-	-	TGTGCCAGCTCCCCGGACATGGGTACCGTTAATTCACCCCTCCACTTT	CASSPDMGTVNSPLHF
TRBV28	TRBJ1-4	TRBD1	-	TGTGCCAGCAGTTTAACGGGACAGGGTTTTGAAAAACTGTTTTTT	CASSLTGQGFEKLFF
TRBV28	TRBJ2-1	-	-	TGTGCCAGCAGTTTGCGAACGTCCTACAATGAGCAGTTCTTC	CASSLRTSYNEQFF
TRBV28	TRBJ1-5	-	-	TGTGCCAGCAGTTTCCAGGGGAATGGCAATCAGCCCCAGCATTTT	CASSFQGNGNQPQHF
TRBV12-5	TRBJ2-3	-	-	TGTGCTAGTGGTTTGGTAAGGGGAGGGGGGCCGATGGATACGCAGTATTTT	CASGLVRGGGPMDTQYF
TRBV7-3	TRBJ2-1	TRBD2	-	TGTGCCAGCAGCGTGGGACTAGCGGGTAACAATGAGCAGTTCTTC	CASSVGLAGNNEQFF
TRBV7-3	TRBJ2-1	-	-	TGTGCCAGCAGCGGAGCGGAGAAAGCCTACAATGAGCAGTTCTTC	CASSGAEKAYNEQFF
TRBV5-1	TRBJ2-1	TRBD2	-	TGCGCCAGCAGCTTGGTTCTAGCGGGGGCTCGTGAGCAGTTCTTC	CASSLVLAGAREQFF
TRBV7-2	TRBJ1-1	TRBD1	-	TGTGCCAGCAGCATCAGACAGGGGAACACTGAAGCTTTCTTT	CASSIRQGNTEAFF
TRBV4-2	TRBJ2-1	-	-	TGTGCCAGCAGCCAAGATCGGGAGAGGGGTCACGAGCAGTTCTTC	CASSQDRERGHEQFF
TRBV30	TRBJ1-6	-	few	TGTGCCTGGAGTGTACAGGTAGGGGCGAATTCACCCCTCCACTTT	CAWSVQVGANSPLHF
TRBV7-9	TRBJ1-5	TRBD1	-	TGTGCCAGCAGCCTCACCGGGACAGGGGTTCAGCCCCAGCATTTT	CASSLTGTGVQPQHF
TRBV28	TRBJ2-2	-	-	TGTGCCAGCAGTTTATCTTGGACACAGACCGGGGAGCTGTTTTTT	CASSLSWTQTGELFF
TRBV29-1	TRBJ1-1	-	-	TGCAGCGTTTTCCGGGACTCAAGAAACACTGAAGCTTTCTTT	CSVFRDSRNTEAFF
TRBV30	TRBJ1-5	-	-	TGTGCCTGGAGCCGAGCGGGGGGGAATCATCAGCCCCAGCATTTT	CAWSRAGGNHQPQHF
TRBV7-6	TRBJ2-1	TRBD2	-	TGTGCCAGCAGCTTAGTGGCGGGACTAGCGGGGAACAGAAAAAATGAGCAGTTCTTC	CASSLVAGLAGNRKNEQFF
TRBV30	TRBJ2-1	TRBD2	-	TGTGCCTGGAGCACGGAGAGCGGGAGGAGGGATGAGCAGTTCTTC	CAWSTESGRRDEQFF
TRBV27	TRBJ1-4	-	-	TGTGCCAGCAGTTTATCTCAGGGTGAAAAACTGTTTTTT	CASSLSQGEKLFF
TRBV6-5	TRBJ2-7	TRBD1	-	TGTGCCAGCAGGAGGGGACAGGGAGGTTCCTACGAGCAGTACTTC	CASRRGQGGSYEQYF